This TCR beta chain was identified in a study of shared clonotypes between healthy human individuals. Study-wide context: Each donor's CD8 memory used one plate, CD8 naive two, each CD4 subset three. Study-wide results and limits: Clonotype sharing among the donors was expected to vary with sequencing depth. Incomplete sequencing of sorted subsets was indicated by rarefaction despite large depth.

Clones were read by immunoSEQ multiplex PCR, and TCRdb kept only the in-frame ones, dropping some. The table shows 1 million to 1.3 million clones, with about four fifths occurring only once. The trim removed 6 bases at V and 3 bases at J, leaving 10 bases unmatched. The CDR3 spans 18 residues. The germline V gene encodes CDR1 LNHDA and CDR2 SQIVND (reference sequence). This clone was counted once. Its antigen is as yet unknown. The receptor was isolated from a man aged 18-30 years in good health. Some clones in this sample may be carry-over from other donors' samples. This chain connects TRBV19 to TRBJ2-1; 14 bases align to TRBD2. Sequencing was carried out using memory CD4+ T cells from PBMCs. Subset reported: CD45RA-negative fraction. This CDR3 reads CASSSGTSGSNFYNEQFF. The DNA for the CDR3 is TGTGCCAGTAGCTCCGGGACTAGCGGGAGTAATTTCTACAATGAGCAGTTCTTC.